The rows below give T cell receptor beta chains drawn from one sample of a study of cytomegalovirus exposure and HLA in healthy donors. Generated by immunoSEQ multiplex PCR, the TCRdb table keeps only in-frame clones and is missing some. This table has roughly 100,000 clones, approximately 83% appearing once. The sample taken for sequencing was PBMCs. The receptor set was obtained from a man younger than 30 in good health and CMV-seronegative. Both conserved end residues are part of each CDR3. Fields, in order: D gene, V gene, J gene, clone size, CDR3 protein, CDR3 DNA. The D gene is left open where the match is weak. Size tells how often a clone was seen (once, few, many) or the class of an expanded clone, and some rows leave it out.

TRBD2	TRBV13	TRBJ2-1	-	CASSSSGRTYNEQFF	TGTGCCAGCAGCTCCAGCGGGAGAACGTACAATGAGCAGTTCTTC
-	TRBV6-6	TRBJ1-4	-	CASSSPGLWGMFF	TGTGCCAGCAGCTCCCCGGGACTTTGGGGGATGTTTTTT
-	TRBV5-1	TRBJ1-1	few	CASTRGENTEAFF	TGCGCCAGCACCCGGGGAGAAAACACTGAAGCTTTCTTT
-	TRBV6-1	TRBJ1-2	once	CASSELRGSGGYTF	TGTGCCAGCAGTGAACTAAGAGGGTCGGGAGGCTACACCTTC
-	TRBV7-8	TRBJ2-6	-	CASSHRGGGANVLTF	TGTGCCAGCAGTCATAGGGGTGGCGGGGCCAACGTCCTGACTTTC
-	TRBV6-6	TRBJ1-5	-	CASSLQGGSNQPQHF	TGTGCCAGCAGTTTACAGGGTGGTAGCAATCAGCCCCAGCATTTT
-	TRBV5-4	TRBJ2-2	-	CASSLDRSVIRGTGELFF	TGTGCCAGCAGCTTGGATAGGTCGGTCATCAGAGGCACCGGGGAGCTGTTTTTT
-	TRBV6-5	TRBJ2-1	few	CASSYVAGLYNEQFF	TGTGCCAGCAGTTACGTGGCAGGGCTATACAATGAGCAGTTCTTC
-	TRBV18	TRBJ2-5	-	CASSPKSTQETQYF	TGTGCCAGCTCACCAAAGTCTACTCAAGAGACCCAGTACTTC
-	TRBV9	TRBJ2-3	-	CASSARSQGADTQYF	TGTGCCAGCAGCGCGCGTTCCCAGGGTGCAGATACGCAGTATTTT
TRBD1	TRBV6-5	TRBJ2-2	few	CASSPRQGAAGELFF	TGTGCCAGCAGCCCTAGACAGGGGGCTGCCGGGGAGCTGTTTTTT
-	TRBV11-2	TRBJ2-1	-	CASSAELYNEQFF	TGTGCCAGCAGCGCTGAACTATACAATGAGCAGTTCTTC
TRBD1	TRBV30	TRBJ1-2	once	CAWSGRTGPEGYGYTF	TGTGCCTGGAGTGGAAGGACAGGTCCCGAGGGATATGGCTACACCTTC
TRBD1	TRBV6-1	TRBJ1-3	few	CASSPKQGAGNTIYF	TGTGCCAGCAGTCCCAAACAGGGGGCGGGAAACACCATATATTTT
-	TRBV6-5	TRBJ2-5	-	CASSIRWATEETQYF	TGTGCCAGCAGTATTCGCTGGGCGACAGAAGAGACCCAGTACTTC
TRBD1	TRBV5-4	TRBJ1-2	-	CASTLGGQGDYGYTF	TGTGCCAGCACCTTGGGCGGCCAGGGGGACTATGGCTACACCTTC
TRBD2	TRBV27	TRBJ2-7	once	CASSSGLAGTYEQYF	TGTGCCAGCAGTTCGGGACTAGCGGGGACCTACGAGCAGTACTTC
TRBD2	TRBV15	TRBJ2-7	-	CATSSGGGSEQYF	TGTGCCACCAGCAGCGGGGGGGGGTCCGAGCAGTACTTC
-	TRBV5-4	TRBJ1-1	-	CASSLRQVEAFF	TGTGCCAGCAGCTTGAGACAGGTGGAAGCTTTCTTT
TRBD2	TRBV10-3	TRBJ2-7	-	CAISRTSGTLEQYF	TGTGCCATCAGTAGGACTAGCGGGACTCTCGAGCAGTACTTC
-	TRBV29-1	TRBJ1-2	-	CSVPSDRNYGYTF	TGCAGCGTTCCCTCCGACAGAAACTATGGCTACACCTTC
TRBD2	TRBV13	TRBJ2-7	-	CASSKLAGREQYF	TGTGCCAGCAGCAAACTAGCGGGACGCGAGCAGTACTTC
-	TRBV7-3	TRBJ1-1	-	CASSLGGGDNTEAFF	TGTGCCAGCAGCTTAGGGGGGGGAGATAACACTGAAGCTTTCTTT
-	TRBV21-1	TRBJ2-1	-	CPRVLPLSSYNEQFF	TGTCCCAGAGTCCTTCCACTTAGCTCCTACAATGAGCAGTTCTTC
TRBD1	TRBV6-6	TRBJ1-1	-	CASSKTSGPGGTEAFF	TGTGCCAGCAGTAAAACTAGTGGCCCAGGGGGCACTGAAGCTTTCTTT
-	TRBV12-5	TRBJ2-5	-	CASGLDGSLGEQYF	TGTGCTAGTGGTTTGGACGGGTCCCTTGGGGAGCAGTACTTC
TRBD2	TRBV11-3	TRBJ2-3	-	CASSLKSGVGGDTQYF	TGTGCCAGCAGCTTAAAGAGCGGGGTGGGTGGAGATACGCAGTATTTT
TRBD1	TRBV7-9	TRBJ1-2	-	CASSPTGGFLYGYTF	TGTGCCAGCAGCCCGACAGGGGGCTTTCTCTATGGCTACACCTTC
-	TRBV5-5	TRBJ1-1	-	CASSLWVSGTEAFF	TGTGCCAGCAGCTTATGGGTTTCGGGCACTGAAGCTTTCTTT
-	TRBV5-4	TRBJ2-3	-	CASSPVGQTDTQYF	TGTGCCAGCAGTCCCGTGGGGCAAACAGATACGCAGTATTTT
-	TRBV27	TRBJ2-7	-	CASSLRQGLTYEQYF	TGTGCCAGCAGTTTACGCCAGGGACTGACATACGAGCAGTACTTC
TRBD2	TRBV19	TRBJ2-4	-	CASTDSGVAKNIQYF	TGTGCCAGTACTGATAGCGGGGTCGCCAAAAACATTCAGTACTTC
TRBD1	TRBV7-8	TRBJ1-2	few	CASSPRTGPRQGYTF	TGTGCCAGCAGCCCTAGGACAGGGCCGCGTCAGGGCTACACCTTC
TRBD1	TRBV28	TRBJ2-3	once	CASSDRGRRDTQYF	TGTGCCAGCAGCGACAGGGGGCGGAGAGATACGCAGTATTTT
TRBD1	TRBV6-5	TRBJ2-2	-	CASSYPGQGTGELFF	TGTGCCAGCAGTTACCCGGGACAGGGGACCGGGGAGCTGTTTTTT